Listed here is a single TCR beta chain. Its antigen is not identified. These data are taken from a study of OX40 agonist ivuxolimab in advanced cancers. The data were produced by immunoSEQ multiplex PCR, yet TCRdb's version contains in-frame clones alone and is incomplete. Among about 95,000 clones listed, roughly 88% were seen once. Findings and limits, study-wide: At 0.1 to 3.0 mg/kg and by week 6, CD4+ and CD8+ T cells in the blood had expanded clonally. Mean expanded clone counts were higher in CD8+ than CD4+ T cells.

From germline, CDR1 is MDHEN and CDR2 SYDVKM. CDR3 size: 13 residues. The V end lost 6 bases, the J end lost 8 bases, and 16 bases lay between the germline ends. The starting material was CD4+ or CD8+ T cells sorted from blood, obtained in a trial of the OX40 agonist ivuxolimab. This clonotype originated in an adult with an advanced solid tumor such as melanoma, head and neck, liver or kidney cancer. The chain couples TRBV28 to TRBJ1-1; D gene unclear. The CDR3 sequence is CASSLVLRGEAFF. The CDR3 DNA follows: TGTGCCAGCAGCCTTGTCCTTCGTGGAGAAGCTTTCTTT.